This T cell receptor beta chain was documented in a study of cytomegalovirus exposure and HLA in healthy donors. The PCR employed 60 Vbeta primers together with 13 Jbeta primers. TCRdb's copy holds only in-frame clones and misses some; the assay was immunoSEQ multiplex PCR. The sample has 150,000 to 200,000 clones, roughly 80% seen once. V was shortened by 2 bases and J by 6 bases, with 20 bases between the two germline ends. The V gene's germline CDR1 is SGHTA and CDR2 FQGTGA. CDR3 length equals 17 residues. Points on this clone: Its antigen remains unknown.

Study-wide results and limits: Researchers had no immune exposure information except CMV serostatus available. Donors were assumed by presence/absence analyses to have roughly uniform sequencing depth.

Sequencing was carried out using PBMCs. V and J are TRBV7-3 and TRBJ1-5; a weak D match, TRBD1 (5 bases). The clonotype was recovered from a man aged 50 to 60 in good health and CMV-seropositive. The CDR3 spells CASSLSGLGGDPQPQHF. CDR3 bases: TGTGCCAGCAGCTTATCAGGGTTGGGGGGGGATCCTCAGCCCCAGCATTTT.